This T cell receptor (beta chain) appears in the sequencing data of a study of T-cell memory formation after mild COVID-19. TCRdb re-derived calls from the 5' RACE reads in MiXCR, one entry per CDR3 protein. The data contain roughly 580,000 distinct CDR3 sequences, about a sixth of them singletons. This clonotype was observed a few times. J was trimmed by 6 bases and V by 6 bases; bases with no gene match: 8. This CDR3 is 16 amino acids long. This sequence joins TRBV12-3 or TRBV12-4 and TRBJ2-3, with 14 bases that match TRBD2. Sequencing was done on a sample of PBMCs or a T cell subset sorted from them (not recorded which). This receptor was taken from an adult woman who had mild COVID-19 (a few samples of this study predate the infection). Cell type and time point are not known. CDR3 coding DNA: TGTGCCAGCAGCTCTTCCTGGACTAGCGGGGGGGATACGCAGTATTTT. It specifies CASSSSWTSGGDTQYF.